Below are 24 T cell receptor beta chains sequenced from a single sample in a study of shared clonotypes between healthy human individuals. Terminally differentiated effector memory CD45RA+ cells were excluded by CCR7 positive selection of CD45RO-negative cells. Clones were read by immunoSEQ multiplex PCR, and TCRdb kept only the in-frame ones, dropping some. This sample has about 2,200,000 clones, with about 92% found just once. Material: naive CD8+ T cells from PBMCs. The source of these receptors is a man younger than 35 in good health. Some clones in this sample may be carry-over from other donors' samples.

This chain joins TRBV29-1 and TRBJ2-7, with D perhaps assigned TRBD1 or TRBD2 (6 bases each). The CDR3 sequence is 14 residues long. V lost 7 bases, J lost 2 bases, and 18 bases lay in between. Germline V gene sequence: CDR1 SQVTM, CDR2 ANQGSEA. CDR3 nucleotides: TGCAGCGCCGCTGGAGGGGACATAACCTACGAGCAGTACTTC. It codes for CSAAGGDITYEQYF.

The chain carries TRBV5-1 and TRBJ2-1; unclear D gene. The V end was cut by 2 bases, the J end by 4 bases, with 19 bases between. Germline loops: CDR1 SGHRS, CDR2 YFSETQ. This CDR3 is 17 amino acids long. Here the CDR3 reads CASSFRANLGFYNEQFF. For the CDR3, the DNA is TGCGCCAGCAGCTTCCGGGCCAATCTAGGCTTTTACAATGAGCAGTTCTTC.

This clone was counted once. V is TRBV7-9 and J is TRBJ2-5; D call uncertain. Germline CDR1 SEHNR, CDR2 FQNEAQ (reference sequence). The CDR3 consists of 14 residues. V shed 5 bases and J shed 0 bases, with 10 bases lying between them. CDR3 residues: CASSPSRYQETQYF. DNA for the CDR3: TGTGCCAGCAGCCCATCCCGGTACCAAGAGACCCAGTACTTC.

The rearrangement joins TRBV28 to TRBJ1-5; D uncertain. CDR1 and CDR2 (germline): MDHEN, SYDVKM. Trimming took off 5 bases at V and 7 bases at J, with 15 bases between the two ends. This CDR3 is 14 amino acids long. The CDR3 DNA sequence: TGTGCCAGCAGTACTGGGAGGGTAGGACAGCCCCAGCATTTT. Protein: CASSTGRVGQPQHF.

This chain connects TRBV30 to TRBJ2-5, with D perhaps given as TRBD1 or TRBD2 (6 bases each). The CDR3 is made up of 13 amino acids. Trimming took 4 bases from V and 0 from J, leaving 9 bases between them. CDR1 and CDR2 (germline): GTSNPN, SVGIG (reference sequence). Here the CDR3 reads CAWKGGYQETQYF. CDR3 coding DNA: TGTGCCTGGAAAGGGGGGTACCAAGAGACCCAGTACTTC. The variable domain in full, completed from reference TRBV30 and TRBJ2-5, reads SQTIHQWPATLVQPVGSPLSLECTVEGTSNPNLYWYRQAAGRGLQLLFYSVGIGQISSEVPQNLSASRPQDRQFILSSKKLLLSDSGFYLCAWKGGYQETQYFGPGTRLLVL.

This clone was seen a handful of times. The gene calls are TRBV29-1 and TRBJ1-1; D is possibly TRBD1 (6 bases). The V end lost 5 bases, the J end lost 4 bases, and 11 bases lay between the germline ends. Germline CDR1 SQVTM, CDR2 ANQGSEA. The CDR3 is 12 residues long. In nucleotides, the CDR3 is TGCAGCGTTACAGGGTCGGGCACTGAAGCTTTCTTT. This sequence encodes CSVTGSGTEAFF.

This clone appeared a single time. V and J are TRBV11-1 and TRBJ1-2; unclear D gene. The CDR3 length is 14 residues. V was trimmed by 6 bases and J by 5 bases, leaving 16 bases between them. Germline V gives CDR1 SGHAT, CDR2 FQDESV (reference sequence). CDR3 region: CASRPGLFRYGYTF. CDR3 nucleotide sequence: TGTGCCAGCAGACCCGGACTGTTTAGGTATGGCTACACCTTC.

V is TRBV5-6 and J is TRBJ2-2, with 8 bases fitting TRBD1. Germline CDR1 reads SGHDT; CDR2 reads YYEEEE. CDR3 length: 17 amino acids. V shed 3 bases, J shed 6 bases, and the junction held 13 bases outside the gene matches. CDR3 sequence: CASSSSPDRAKAGELFF. In DNA, the CDR3 is TGTGCCAGCAGCTCGAGCCCGGACAGGGCGAAGGCCGGGGAGCTGTTTTTT. Filled out from reference TRBV5-6 and TRBJ2-2, the complete variable domain reads DAGVTQSPTHLIKTRGQQVTLRCSPKSGHDTVSWYQQALGQGPQFIFQYYEEEERQRGNFPDRFSGHQFPNYSSELNVNALLLGDSALYLCASSSSPDRAKAGELFFGEGSRLTVL.

This chain joins TRBV28 and TRBJ2-7; D call uncertain. Trimming took 3 bases from V and 0 from J, leaving 9 bases between them. The CDR3 totals 14 residues. Germline-derived CDR1 and CDR2 are MDHEN and SYDVKM. The CDR3 DNA sequence: TGTGCCAGCAGTTTGGTCGATTACTCCTACGAGCAGTACTTC. Translation gives CASSLVDYSYEQYF.

The table lists this clone with a few counts. The V call is TRBV28, the J call TRBJ2-1; D not resolved. This CDR3 spans 16 amino acids. Trimming took off 3 bases at V and 0 bases at J, with 12 bases between the two ends. Germline loops: CDR1 MDHEN, CDR2 SYDVKM. For the CDR3, the DNA is TGTGCCAGCAGTTTTAGCAGCGAATACTCCTACAATGAGCAGTTCTTC. This translates into CASSFSSEYSYNEQFF. The complete variable domain, with remaining parts taken from reference TRBV28 and TRBJ2-1, reads DVKVTQSSRYLVKRTGEKVFLECVQDMDHENMFWYRQDPGLGLRLIYFSYDVKMKEKGDIPEGYSVSREKKERFSLILESASTNQTSMYLCASSFSSEYSYNEQFFGPGTRLTVL.

This clone was seen a single time. The chain recombines TRBV6-1 with TRBJ1-5, with D possibly being TRBD1 (5 bases). Germline V gene data show CDR1 as MNHNS and CDR2 as SASEGT. The CDR3 loop spans 15 amino acids. With 2 bases removed from V and 7 bases from J, the gap between germline ends came to 15 bases. DNA for the CDR3: TGTGCCAGCAGTGAAAGATGGGCAGGGTGGCAGCCCCAGCATTTT. It translates to CASSERWAGWQPQHF.

The chain uses TRBV7-8 and TRBJ1-1; no reliable D call. V shed 1 base and J shed 5 bases, with 17 bases lying between them. This CDR3 comprises 16 residues. Germline values: CDR1 SGHVS, CDR2 FQNEAQ. CDR3 loop: CASSLDPPSWRTEAFF. Here the CDR3 DNA reads TGTGCCAGCAGCTTAGACCCCCCCAGTTGGAGGACTGAAGCTTTCTTT.

V is TRBV7-2 and J is TRBJ2-1; a weak D match, TRBD2 (5 bases). Germline V gene lookup returns CDR1 SGHTA and CDR2 FQGNSA. V was trimmed by 6 bases and J by 0 bases, leaving 12 bases between them. The CDR3 has 15 amino acids. The DNA for the CDR3 is TGTGCCAGCAGGGTAAAGCGGAGCTCCTACAATGAGCAGTTCTTC. Protein sequence: CASRVKRSSYNEQFF.

This chain connects TRBV11-2 to TRBJ2-7; D ambiguous. The CDR3 consists of 13 residues. The ends were cut back, 0 bases at V and 3 bases at J, with 6 bases in the middle. Germline CDR1 reads SGHAT; CDR2 reads FQNNGV. The chain's CDR3 is CASSLEWGYEQYF. CDR3 nucleotides: TGTGCCAGCAGCTTAGAGTGGGGCTACGAGCAGTACTTC. The variable domain in full, completed from reference TRBV11-2 and TRBJ2-7, reads EAGVAQSPRYKIIEKRQSVAFWCNPISGHATLYWYQQILGQGPKLLIQFQNNGVVDDSQLPKDRFSAERLKGVDSTLKIQPAKLEDSAVYLCASSLEWGYEQYFGPGTRLTVT.

The chain employs TRBV29-1 and TRBJ2-3; 14 bases map to TRBD2. CDR3 length: 16 amino acids. Germline V lookup: CDR1 SQVTM, CDR2 ANQGSEA. Unmatched junction bases numbered 5, after V lost 3 bases and J lost 3 bases. Here the CDR3 reads CSVDPRTSGRTDTQYF. The CDR3 DNA is TGCAGCGTTGACCCCCGGACTAGCGGGAGGACAGATACGCAGTATTTT.

The chain carries TRBV15 and TRBJ1-5; D remains unclear. Germline CDR1 is LNHNV and CDR2 is YYDKDF (reference sequence). CDR3 size: 14 residues. V was clipped by 1 base and J by 0 bases, with 4 bases between them. The CDR3 protein is CATSRGTSNQPQHF. The CDR3 DNA reads as TGTGCCACCAGCAGAGGTACTAGCAATCAGCCCCAGCATTTT.

The CDR3 is CASSPREEGGYEQYF. Here the CDR3 DNA reads TGTGCCAGCAGCCCCCGCGAGGAGGGCGGCTACGAGCAGTACTTC. V is TRBV11-2 and J is TRBJ2-7; D might be TRBD2 (6 bases). This CDR3 region has 15 residues. Germline-derived CDR1 and CDR2 are SGHAT and FQNNGV. Trimming removed 5 bases at V and 3 bases at J, with 17 bases between.

The chain recombines TRBV27 with TRBJ2-7; possible D gene TRBD1, 5 bases. V gave up 3 bases and J gave up 4 bases, with 13 bases separating them. The CDR3 covers 14 residues. Germline-derived CDR1 and CDR2 are MNHEY and SMNVEV (reference sequence). The CDR3 DNA reads as TGTGCCAGCAGTTTTGGGCCAGGGATTTACGAGCAGTACTTC. It is translated as CASSFGPGIYEQYF.

The gene calls are TRBV4-1 and TRBJ1-4, with a possible D match to TRBD1 (5 bases). The germline V gene encodes CDR1 MGHRA and CDR2 YSYEKL. The CDR3 contains 16 residues. Trimming removed 0 bases at V and 2 bases at J, with 10 bases between. The CDR3 here is CASSQEGVRTNEKLFF. As DNA, the CDR3 is TGCGCCAGCAGCCAAGAGGGGGTTAGGACTAATGAAAAACTGTTTTTT.

Note on this clone: This CDR3 is also generated by other DNA sequences in the sample. The V call is TRBV7-9, the J call TRBJ2-1; the match to TRBD1 covers 10 bases. V lost 4 bases to trimming and J lost 3 bases; unmatched junction nucleotides: 3. This CDR3 region has 15 residues. Germline V gene data show CDR1 as SEHNR and CDR2 as FQNEAQ (reference sequence). The CDR3 region is CASSSGTGVYNEQFF. Here the CDR3 DNA reads TGTGCCAGCAGCTCAGGGACAGGGGTCTACAATGAGCAGTTCTTC. Full variable domain (missing parts from reference TRBV7-9 and TRBJ2-1): DTGVSQNPRHKITKRGQNVTFRCDPISEHNRLYWYRQTLGQGPEFLTYFQNEAQLEKSRLLSDRFSAERPKGSFSTLEIQRTEQGDSAMYLCASSSGTGVYNEQFFGPGTRLTVL.

The rearrangement joins TRBV10-1 to TRBJ2-5; the match to TRBD1 covers 7 bases. CDR1 and CDR2 from the germline V gene are WNHNN and SYGVQD (reference sequence). This CDR3 spans 16 amino acids. J was trimmed by 2 bases and V by 6 bases; bases with no gene match: 12. DNA for the CDR3: TGCGCCAGCAGCCACTTACCCCGGGACAGTCAAGAGACCCAGTACTTC. Translation gives CASSHLPRDSQETQYF.

The chain joins TRBV7-6 to TRBJ2-5, with D possibly TRBD1 on 6 matching bases. Germline V gene data show CDR1 as SGHVS and CDR2 as FNYEAQ. Trimming cost V 1 base and J 5 bases, with 20 bases left between them. The CDR3 spans 17 residues. The CDR3 sequence is CASSLGWVQGLGETQYF. The CDR3 DNA is TGTGCCAGCAGCTTAGGTTGGGTTCAGGGGCTTGGGGAGACCCAGTACTTC.

The J gene is TRBJ2-7, the V gene TRBV28; possible D gene TRBD2, 7 bases. The CDR3 totals 16 residues. The germline V gene encodes CDR1 MDHEN and CDR2 SYDVKM. V was clipped by 1 base and J by 2 bases, with 15 bases between them. Written as DNA, the CDR3 is TGTGCCAGCAGTTTATCCTTTAGGGGGAGGGCCTACGAGCAGTACTTC. This codes for CASSLSFRGRAYEQYF.

The V gene is TRBV27, the J gene TRBJ2-3; D unresolved. CDR3 size: 13 residues. The V end lost 5 bases, the J end lost 4 bases, and 10 bases lay between the germline ends. Germline lookup yields CDR1 MNHEY and CDR2 SMNVEV (reference sequence). CDR3 in DNA: TGTGCCAGCAGTCCCACCCCCCCAGATACGCAGTATTTT. Translation: CASSPTPPDTQYF.